This T cell receptor beta chain came from a study of T cell repertoires in cytomegalovirus infection. General observations from the study: Within the response measured ex vivo, HLA-C-restricted CMV-specific TCR beta clonotypes were dominant.

TCRdb reprocessed the reads via MiXCR and lists one record per CDR3 protein. The repertoire holds about 360,000 distinct CDR3 sequences, with roughly 20% as singletons. In germline, CDR1 is MNHEY, CDR2 SVGAGI. This CDR3 has 15 amino acids. Between the trimmed V and J ends, which lost 6 bases and 0 bases, there was a span of 12 bases. In regard to this clonotype: Its cognate antigen is unknown.

This rearrangement joins TRBV6-5 to TRBJ2-1; D is unresolved. The receptor was derived from a human donor in good health (CMV status not recorded). Some clones in this sample may be carry-over from other donors' samples. The sample comprised PBMCs. The CDR3 protein is CASRLTAGSYNEQFF. The CDR3 bases are TGTGCCAGCAGACTTACGGCTGGCTCCTACAATGAGCAGTTCTTC.